The 9 T cell receptor beta chains presented below share a single source sample, sequenced in a study of blood T cell repertoires in COVID-19. Generated by immunoSEQ multiplex PCR, the TCRdb table keeps only in-frame clones and is missing some. The repertoire holds some 170,000 clones, with around 82% as singletons. The sequencing input was PBMCs or T cells enriched from blood (not recorded which). Every receptor here comes from a man aged 35 to 55 who had recovered from COVID-19.

The chain joins TRBV5-1 to TRBJ1-2, with D possibly being TRBD1 (5 bases). V shed 7 bases and J shed 4 bases, with 17 bases lying between them. Germline CDR1 and CDR2: SGHRS and YFSETQ. The CDR3 runs to 14 residues. This CDR3 reads CASGPLGGSYGYTF. CDR3 in DNA: TGCGCCAGCGGCCCCTTGGGGGGGTCCTATGGCTACACCTTC.

This rearrangement joins TRBV10-2 to TRBJ2-1, with 7 bases matching TRBD1. This CDR3 region has 14 residues. The J segment lost 5 bases and the V segment lost 3 bases, leaving 4 bases of the junction unmatched. Germline V gene lookup returns CDR1 WSHSY and CDR2 SAAADI. The CDR3 DNA reads as TGCGCCAGCAGTGACCCAGACAGGGACAATGAGCAGTTCTTC. It is translated as CASSDPDRDNEQFF.

This clone was counted a single time. The chain recombines TRBV29-1 with TRBJ1-1; 7 bases fit TRBD1. Germline V CDR1 and CDR2: SQVTM, ANQGSEA. Trimming at V came to 7 bases and at J to 3 bases, leaving 8 bases not matched to a gene. The CDR3 loop spans 13 amino acids. The CDR3 protein is CSASEGADTEAFF. CDR3 in DNA: TGCAGCGCGTCCGAGGGGGCAGACACTGAAGCTTTCTTT.

This clone was recorded only once. CDR3 region: CATRQNRGPDTEAFF. CDR3 sequence (DNA): TGTGCCACCCGCCAAAACAGGGGGCCTGACACTGAAGCTTTCTTT. The J gene is TRBJ1-1, the V gene TRBV15; 9 bases agree with TRBD1. J was trimmed by 3 bases and V by 8 bases; bases with no gene match: 10. The germline CDR1 and CDR2 sequences are LNHNV and YYDKDF (reference sequence). This CDR3 is built from 15 residues. Using reference TRBV15 and TRBJ1-1 for the parts outside the CDR3, the full variable domain is DAMVIQNPRYQVTQFGKPVTLSCSQTLNHNVMYWYQQKSSQAPKLLFHYYDKDFNNEADTPDNFQSRRPNTSFCFLDIRSPGLGDTAMYLCATRQNRGPDTEAFFGQGTRLTVV.

The chain is built from TRBV4-1 and TRBJ2-3, with 8 nucleotides matching TRBD2. The length of the CDR3 is 16 residues. The V gene's germline CDR1 is MGHRA and CDR2 YSYEKL. V shed 1 base, J shed 2 bases, and the junction held 5 bases outside the gene matches. The CDR3 bases are TGCGCCAGCAGCCAAGTAGCTAGCGGGCTCACAGATACGCAGTATTTT. As protein: CASSQVASGLTDTQYF.

The gene calls are TRBV5-1 and TRBJ1-5, with 7 nucleotides matching TRBD1. Germline V gene data show CDR1 as SGHRS and CDR2 as YFSETQ. The V segment lost 5 bases and the J segment 2 bases; nucleotides outside the gene matches: 4. The CDR3 sequence is 14 residues long. The CDR3 region is CASSRDSRNQPQHF. The CDR3 nucleotides read TGCGCCAGCAGTCGGGACAGCCGCAATCAGCCCCAGCATTTT.

The rearrangement uses TRBV18 and TRBJ1-6; D is possibly TRBD1 (5 bases). The CDR3 runs to 15 residues. CDR1 KGHSH and CDR2 LQKENI come from the germline V gene. The V end lost 5 bases, the J end lost 5 bases, and 13 bases lay between the germline ends. In nucleotides, the CDR3 is TGTGCCAGCTCATCCGGACATTACGATAATTCACCCCTCCACTTT. As protein: CASSSGHYDNSPLHF. The full variable domain, rest sourced from reference TRBV18 and TRBJ1-6, is NAGVMQNPRHLVRRRGQEARLRCSPMKGHSHVYWYRQLPEEGLKFMVYLQKENIIDESGMPKERFSAEFPKEGPSILRIQQVVRGDSAAYFCASSSGHYDNSPLHFGNGTRLTVT.

V is TRBV4-1 and J is TRBJ1-2; 8 nucleotides align to TRBD1. The CDR3 sequence is 16 residues long. The germline V gene has CDR1 MGHRA and CDR2 YSYEKL. V lost 6 bases and J lost 5; bases outside the gene matches: 14. CDR3 sequence reads: CASRLLPDRGGYGYTF. CDR3 DNA sequence: TGCGCCAGCAGACTCTTACCCGACAGGGGAGGGTATGGCTACACCTTC.

The table lists this clone with a count of one. The V gene is TRBV19, the J gene TRBJ1-5; D is unclear. CDR3 length: 16 residues. The V end lost 3 bases, the J end lost 0 bases, and 12 bases lay between the germline ends. Germline loops: CDR1 LNHDA, CDR2 SQIVND (reference sequence). DNA for the CDR3: TGTGCCAGTAGTATGGCGACGGGATATAGCAATCAGCCCCAGCATTTT. Its translation: CASSMATGYSNQPQHF.